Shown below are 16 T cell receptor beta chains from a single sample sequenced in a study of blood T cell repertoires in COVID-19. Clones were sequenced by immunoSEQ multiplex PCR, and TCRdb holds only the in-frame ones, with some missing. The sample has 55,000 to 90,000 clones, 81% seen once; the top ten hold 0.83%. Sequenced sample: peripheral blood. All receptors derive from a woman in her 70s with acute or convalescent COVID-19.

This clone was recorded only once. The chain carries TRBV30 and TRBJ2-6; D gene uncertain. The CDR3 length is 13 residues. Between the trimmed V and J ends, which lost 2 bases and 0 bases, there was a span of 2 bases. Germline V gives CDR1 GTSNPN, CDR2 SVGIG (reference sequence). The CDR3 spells CAWSHSGANVLTF. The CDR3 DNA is TGTGCCTGGAGTCACTCTGGGGCCAACGTCCTGACTTTC.

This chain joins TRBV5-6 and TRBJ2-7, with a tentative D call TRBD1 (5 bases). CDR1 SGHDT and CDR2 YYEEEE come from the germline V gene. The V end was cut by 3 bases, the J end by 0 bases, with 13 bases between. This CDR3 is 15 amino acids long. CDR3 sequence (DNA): TGTGCCAGCAGCTCCAGGCCAGGGAACTCCTACGAGCAGTACTTC. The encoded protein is CASSSRPGNSYEQYF.

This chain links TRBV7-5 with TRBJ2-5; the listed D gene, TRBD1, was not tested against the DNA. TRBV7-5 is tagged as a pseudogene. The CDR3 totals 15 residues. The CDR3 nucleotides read TGTGCCAGAAGCTTCCGGCAGGGGGTCTACGAGACCCAGTACTTC. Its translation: CARSFRQGVYETQYF.

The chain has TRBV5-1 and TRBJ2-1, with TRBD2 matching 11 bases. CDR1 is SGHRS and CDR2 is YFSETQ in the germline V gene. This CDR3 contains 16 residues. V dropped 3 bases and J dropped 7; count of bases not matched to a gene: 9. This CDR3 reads CASSSLAGGPQNEQFF. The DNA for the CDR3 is TGCGCCAGCAGCTCATTAGCGGGAGGGCCGCAAAATGAGCAGTTCTTC.

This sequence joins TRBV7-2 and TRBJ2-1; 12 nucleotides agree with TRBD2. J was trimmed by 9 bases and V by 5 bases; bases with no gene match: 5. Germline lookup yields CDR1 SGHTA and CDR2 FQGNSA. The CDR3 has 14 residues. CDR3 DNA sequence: TGTGCCAGCAGCACTAGCGGGGGGCCTGGTGAGCAGTTCTTC. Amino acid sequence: CASSTSGGPGEQFF.

The CDR3 DNA follows: TGTGCCAGCACCCGATCGGGAGGGTTCCCCCTCCACTTT. It translates to CASTRSGGFPLHF. This chain connects TRBV25-1 to TRBJ1-6; D uncertain. The ends were cut back, 7 bases at V and 13 bases at J, with 17 bases in the middle. Germline CDR1 and CDR2: MGHDK and SYGVNS. The CDR3 covers 13 residues. Full variable domain (missing parts from reference TRBV25-1 and TRBJ1-6): EADIYQTPRYLVIGTGKKITLECSQTMGHDKMYWYQQDPGMELHLIHYSYGVNSTEKGDLSSESTVSRIRTEHFPLTLESARPSHTSQYLCASTRSGGFPLHFGNGTRLTVT.

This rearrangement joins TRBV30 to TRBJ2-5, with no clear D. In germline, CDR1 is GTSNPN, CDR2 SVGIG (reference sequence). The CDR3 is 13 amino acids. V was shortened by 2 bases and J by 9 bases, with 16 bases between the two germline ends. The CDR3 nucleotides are TGTGCCTGGAGTTGGATTTATAATGAGGCCCAGTACTTC. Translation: CAWSWIYNEAQYF.

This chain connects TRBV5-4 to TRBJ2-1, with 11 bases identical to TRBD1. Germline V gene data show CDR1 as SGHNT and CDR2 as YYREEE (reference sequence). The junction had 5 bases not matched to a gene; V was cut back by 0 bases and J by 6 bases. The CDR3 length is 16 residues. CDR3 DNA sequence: TGTGCCAGCAGCTTGGCCGCCGGGACAGGGGGCAATGAGCAGTTCTTC. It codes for CASSLAAGTGGNEQFF.

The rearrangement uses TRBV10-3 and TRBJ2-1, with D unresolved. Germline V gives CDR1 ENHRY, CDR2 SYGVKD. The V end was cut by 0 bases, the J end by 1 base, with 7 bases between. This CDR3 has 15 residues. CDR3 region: CAISESKLSYNEQFF. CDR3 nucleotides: TGTGCCATCAGTGAGTCGAAGCTTTCCTACAATGAGCAGTTCTTC.

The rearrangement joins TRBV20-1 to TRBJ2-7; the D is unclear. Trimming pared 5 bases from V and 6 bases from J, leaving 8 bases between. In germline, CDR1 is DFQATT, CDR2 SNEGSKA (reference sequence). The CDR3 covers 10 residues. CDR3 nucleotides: TGCAGTGCTGGGCCTATCGAGCAGTACTTC. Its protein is CSAGPIEQYF.

For the CDR3, the DNA is TGTGCCAGCACCCTGTCCGGAAAACTGTTTTTT. Protein sequence: CASTLSGKLFF. This chain connects TRBV7-2 to TRBJ1-4; D not resolved. The CDR3 covers 11 residues. The V gene lost 7 bases and the J gene lost 10 bases, with 10 bases spanning the gap. Germline assignment: CDR1 SGHTA and CDR2 FQGNSA.

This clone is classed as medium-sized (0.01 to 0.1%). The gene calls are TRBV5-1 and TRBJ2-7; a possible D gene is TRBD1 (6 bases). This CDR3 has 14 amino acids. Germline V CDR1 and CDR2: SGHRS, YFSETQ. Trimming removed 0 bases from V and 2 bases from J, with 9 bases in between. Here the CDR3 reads CASSLEGDTYEQYF. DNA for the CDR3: TGCGCCAGCAGCTTGGAGGGGGACACCTACGAGCAGTACTTC.

CDR3 DNA sequence: TGTGCCAGCAGCTTAGGTCCGGTTACCTACGAGCAGTACTTC. The encoded protein is CASSLGPVTYEQYF. V and J are TRBV13 and TRBJ2-7, with no clear D. The germline V and J ends were trimmed by 0 bases and 2 bases, with 8 bases remaining between them. The germline V gene has CDR1 PRHDT and CDR2 FYEKMQ (reference sequence). This CDR3 contains 14 residues. Supplemented by reference TRBV13 and TRBJ2-7, the full variable domain reads AAGVIQSPRHLIKEKRETATLKCYPIPRHDTVYWYQQGPGQDPQFLISFYEKMQSDKGSIPDRFSAQQFSDYHSELNMSSLELGDSALYFCASSLGPVTYEQYFGPGTRLTVT.

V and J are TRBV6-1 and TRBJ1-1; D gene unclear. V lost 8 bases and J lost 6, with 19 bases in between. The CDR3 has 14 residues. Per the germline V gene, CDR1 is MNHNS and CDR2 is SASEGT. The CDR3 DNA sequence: TGTGCCAGCGCCCCAAAGCGGGGAAATGCTGAAGCTTTCTTT. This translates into CASAPKRGNAEAFF.

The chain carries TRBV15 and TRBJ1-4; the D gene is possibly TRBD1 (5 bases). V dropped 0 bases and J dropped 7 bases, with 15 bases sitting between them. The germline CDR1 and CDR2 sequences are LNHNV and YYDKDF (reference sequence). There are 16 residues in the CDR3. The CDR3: CATSRDWRDGGEKLFF. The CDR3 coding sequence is TGTGCCACCAGCAGAGATTGGAGGGACGGGGGTGAAAAACTGTTTTTT.

This CDR3 is CASSLATSGRSEQYF. The CDR3, as DNA: TGCGCCAGCAGCTTGGCCACTAGCGGGAGAAGCGAGCAGTACTTC. The chain recombines TRBV5-1 with TRBJ2-7, with 11 bases identical to TRBD2. J was trimmed by 6 bases and V by 0 bases; bases with no gene match: 5. Germline CDR1 and CDR2: SGHRS and YFSETQ. This CDR3 is 15 amino acids long. The full variable domain, in which reference TRBV5-1 and TRBJ2-7 provide the parts outside the CDR3, is KAGVTQTPRYLIKTRGQQVTLSCSPISGHRSVSWYQQTPGQGLQFLFEYFSETQRNKGNFPGRFSGRQFSNSRSEMNVSTLELGDSALYLCASSLATSGRSEQYFGPGTRLTVT.